This TCR beta chain was found in a study of identical twins. Study-level results: Out-of-frame alpha sequences common to twins exhibited a surplus of low generation probability.

CDR1 and CDR2 (germline): DFQATT, SNEGSKA (reference sequence). The V gene lost 4 bases and the J gene lost 4 bases, with 14 bases spanning the gap. CDR3 length: 14 residues. One entry per CDR3 protein, called by TCRdb with MiXCR from the 5' RACE reads. The sample carries around 240,000 distinct CDR3 sequences, roughly a tenth recorded once. A few counts support this clonotype. Its cognate antigen is unknown. This sequence joins TRBV20-1 and TRBJ2-1; tentatively, D is TRBD2 (6 bases). The specimen sequenced was memory T cells sorted from blood. The TCR originated in a man aged 50-59 years in good health. DNA for the CDR3: TGCAGTGCTACGTCTAGCGCTAGGTACAATGAGCAGTTCTTC. Protein: CSATSSARYNEQFF.